The next 7 T cell receptor beta chains were all read from a single sample in a study of T cell repertoires in cytomegalovirus infection (dated by TCRdb to the late 2010s). These receptors are not linked to any known antigen. Sequencing was performed on an Illumina HiSeq 1500. The public sequencing data were trimmed at Q25 with fastp and processed into clonotypes with MiXCR by TCRdb, which kept only in-frame beta chains. Here each entry gathers all rows of one CDR3 protein and keeps the most common genes and DNA. Across this sample there are some 24,000 distinct CDR3 sequences, with about 22% seen only once. The ten largest clones add up to around 93% of the sample. The label giving this sample's treatment or condition can be read as: in vitro stimulation with specific CMV peptide epitopes to enrich CMV-specific T cells. The sample consisted of CD8+ T cells from cultured PBMCs, taken from culture after CMV antigen stimulation. These TCRs come from a human donor in good health (CMV status not recorded). Some clones in this sample may be carry-over from other donors' samples.

V gene TRBV20-1 combines with J gene TRBJ2-1; D remains ambiguous. V lost 6 bases and J lost 2, with 17 bases in between. CDR1 is DFQATT, CDR2 SNEGSKA, per germline (reference sequence). This CDR3 is 15 amino acids long. As DNA, the CDR3 is TGCAGTGCCCGCGAAGGTGCGTCGACCTACAATGAGCAGTTCTTC. This encodes CSAREGASTYNEQFF.

V gene TRBV5-6 combines with J gene TRBJ1-5, with a possible D match to TRBD1 (6 bases). Germline V lookup: CDR1 SGHDT, CDR2 YYEEEE. The V end was cut by 0 bases, the J end by 8 bases, with 9 bases between. The CDR3 loop spans 13 amino acids. The CDR3 DNA reads TGTGCCAGCAGCTTGGGGGGGGGCGAGCCCCAGCATTTT. Translating it yields CASSLGGGEPQHF.

This clonotype was counted a few times. V and J are TRBV28 and TRBJ1-4, with D hard to call. Germline V CDR1 and CDR2: MDHEN, SYDVKM. The CDR3 has 18 residues. The V end lost 6 bases, the J end lost 5 bases, and 25 bases lay between the germline ends. The CDR3, as DNA: TGTGCCAGCAGGCCTCTCCCCGGGGTACCACTTTCAAATGAAAAACTGTTTTTT. Its protein is CASRPLPGVPLSNEKLFF.

The CDR3 DNA is TGTGCCAGCAGCTCAGGCCAGGTTGGATTCAATCAGCCCCAGCATTTT. Protein product: CASSSGQVGFNQPQHF. V usage is TRBV7-8 and J usage is TRBJ1-5; D ambiguous. CDR1 and CDR2 from the germline V gene are SGHVS and FQNEAQ. Trimming took 4 bases from V and 3 from J, leaving 16 bases between them. This CDR3 comprises 16 residues. Based on the CDR3 plus reference TRBV7-8 and TRBJ1-5, the full variable domain is GAGVSQSPRYKVAKRGQDVALRCDPISGHVSLFWYQQALGQGPEFLTYFQNEAQLDKSGLPSDRFFAERPEGSVSTLKIQRTQQEDSAVYLCASSSGQVGFNQPQHFGDGTRLSIL.

The chain has TRBV5-1 and TRBJ2-5; 9 bases align to TRBD1. The CDR3 is 15 amino acids. Looked up from germline, CDR1 is SGHRS and CDR2 is YFSETQ. With V trimmed by 4 bases and J by 5 bases, 9 bases remained unmatched. The CDR3 region is CASSRGTGSRETQYF. For the CDR3, the DNA is TGCGCCAGCAGCAGGGGGACAGGGTCTCGGGAGACCCAGTACTTC.

This rearrangement joins TRBV28 to TRBJ2-3; 8 bases line up with TRBD1. CDR3 length equals 15 residues. Germline assignment: CDR1 MDHEN and CDR2 SYDVKM. Unmatched junction bases numbered 4, after V lost 5 bases and J lost 0 bases. The CDR3 here is CASSPDRVSTDTQYF. CDR3 nucleotide sequence: TGTGCCAGCAGTCCGGACAGGGTTAGCACAGATACGCAGTATTTT. Drawing the rest from reference TRBV28 and TRBJ2-3, the complete variable domain is DVKVTQSSRYLVKRTGEKVFLECVQDMDHENMFWYRQDPGLGLRLIYFSYDVKMKEKGDIPEGYSVSREKKERFSLILESASTNQTSMYLCASSPDRVSTDTQYFGPGTRLTVL.

The sample holds many counts of this clonotype. The chain has TRBV7-6 and TRBJ2-5, with 8 bases identical to TRBD1. The CDR3 runs 16 residues. Germline V gene lookup returns CDR1 SGHVS and CDR2 FNYEAQ. The V gene end was trimmed by 6 bases and the J gene end by 4 bases; junction bases not matched to a gene: 13. CDR3 bases: TGTGCCAGCAGTTCGACTGCCCAGGGGGCGGGAGAGACCCAGTACTTC. Residues: CASSSTAQGAGETQYF.